Sequencing of this T cell receptor (beta chain) was carried out in a study of shared clonotypes between healthy human individuals. V shed 10 bases and J shed 5 bases, with 15 bases lying between them. The CDR3 consists of 12 residues. Germline V lookup: CDR1 SGDLS, CDR2 YYNGEE. Generated by immunoSEQ multiplex PCR, the TCRdb table keeps only in-frame clones and is missing some. The sample yields just over 2,000,000 clones, 85% to 95% seen once. Material: naive CD4+ T cells sorted from blood. Sample subset: CD45RA+ positively selected. The sequence was obtained from a man aged 18 to 30 in good health. The V gene is TRBV9, the J gene TRBJ1-1; D unclear. The CDR3 reads CASIEGWTEAFF. In DNA, the CDR3 is TGTGCCTCCATCGAAGGCTGGACTGAAGCTTTCTTT.